The 11 T cell receptor beta chains given below trace back to one sample, sequenced in a study of CD8+ T cells in alopecia areata (dated by TCRdb to 2017 to 2018). Library construction relied on the immunoSEQ multiplex PCR assay. For TCR sequencing, RNA was extracted from every sample and reverse transcribed into cDNA to serve as template. TCRdb carries this immuneACCESS record with in-frame sequences only. Its versions omit some clonotypes, under half of them owing to an unresolved V gene in the studies checked, with the rest unexplained. Counted in this sample were 110,000 or so clones; approximately 51% of them appeared once. The top ten constitute about 3.4% of the sample. According to the study, the label for this sample's time point signals: less than 25 weeks on oral tofacitinib. What the treatment or condition label conveys for this sample: oral pan-JAK inhibitor, 5-10 mg twice daily. The starting material was CD4+ T cells sorted from blood, obtained at week 24, from a patient treated with tofacitinib. These receptors came from a human donor with alopecia areata.

V usage is TRBV9 and J usage is TRBJ1-5, with 7 bases that match TRBD1. After removal of 3 bases from V and 2 bases from J, the junction contained 5 bases not matched to a gene. CDR1 SGDLS and CDR2 YYNGEE come from the germline V gene. There are 15 residues in the CDR3. This chain's CDR3 is CASSGGGAGNQPQHF. The CDR3 DNA reads as TGTGCCAGCAGCGGAGGGGGCGCTGGCAATCAGCCCCAGCATTTT.

The rearrangement joins TRBV30 to TRBJ2-7; 9 positions match TRBD2. The CDR3 is 15 amino acids. Germline values: CDR1 GTSNPN, CDR2 SVGIG (reference sequence). V was clipped by 1 base and J by 3 bases; unmatched bases: 7. CDR3 residues: CAWSASGTSYYEQYF. Here the CDR3 DNA reads TGTGCCTGGAGTGCCTCCGGGACTAGCTACTACGAGCAGTACTTC.

This clone was found a few times. As DNA, the CDR3 is TGCGCCAGCAGTCAATCCCTACGACTAGCGGGGACCTACGAGCAGTACTTC. It encodes CASSQSLRLAGTYEQYF. The rearrangement uses TRBV23-1 and TRBJ2-7; 11 bases match TRBD2. TRBV23-1 is known as an ORF, though its function is uncertain. The J segment lost 2 bases and the V segment lost 0 bases, leaving 6 bases of the junction unmatched. The CDR3 has 17 amino acids.

The chain links TRBV5-6 to TRBJ2-3; 9 bases are a match to TRBD2. Germline loops: CDR1 SGHDT, CDR2 YYEEEE. V dropped 2 bases and J dropped 2; count of bases not matched to a gene: 9. This CDR3 region has 17 residues. CDR3 in amino acids: CASSLFGGGGATDTQYF. The CDR3 nucleotides are TGTGCCAGCAGCTTATTTGGTGGCGGGGGGGCCACAGATACGCAGTATTTT.

This clone was observed a few times. This chain joins TRBV15 and TRBJ1-2, with D possibly being TRBD1 (6 bases). This CDR3 is built from 14 residues. The germline V and J ends were trimmed by 4 bases and 4 bases, with 13 bases remaining between them. Germline V gene sequence: CDR1 LNHNV, CDR2 YYDKDF (reference sequence). The CDR3 sequence: CATSNPGDLYGYTF. The CDR3 bases are TGTGCCACCAGCAATCCAGGGGATCTCTATGGCTACACCTTC.

This clone was detected a few times. V is TRBV29-1 and J is TRBJ2-7; 7 nucleotides match TRBD1. The length of the CDR3 is 15 residues. The germline V gene encodes CDR1 SQVTM and CDR2 ANQGSEA. V lost 4 bases and J lost 3; bases outside the gene matches: 12. For the CDR3, the DNA is TGCAGCGTTGCCATCCACCCCGGGACAGTCTACGAGCAGTACTTC. Its protein is CSVAIHPGTVYEQYF.

This sequence joins TRBV30 and TRBJ1-1, with no clear D. The germline V gene has CDR1 GTSNPN and CDR2 SVGIG (reference sequence). The CDR3 runs to 13 residues. Trimming removed 3 bases from V and 4 bases from J, with 12 bases in between. Here the CDR3 DNA reads TGTGCCTGGAGCGAGGGTCTATTCACTGAAGCTTTCTTT. This sequence encodes CAWSEGLFTEAFF.

This rearrangement joins TRBV10-3 to TRBJ2-7; perhaps TRBD2 as D (6 bases). The germline gives CDR1 ENHRY, CDR2 SYGVKD. The CDR3 runs to 15 residues. The V and J ends lost 7 bases and 0 bases respectively, with 16 bases between them. The CDR3 spells CAINPGRDSSYEQYF. CDR3 nucleotides: TGTGCCATCAATCCAGGTCGGGACTCCTCCTACGAGCAGTACTTC.

This clone was observed a single time. This chain joins TRBV2 and TRBJ1-5; D is perhaps TRBD1 (5 bases). V was trimmed by 6 bases and J by 7 bases, leaving 22 bases between them. Germline values: CDR1 SNHLY, CDR2 FYNNEI. This CDR3 has 16 amino acids. This chain's CDR3 is CASSPGEALLGQPQHF. CDR3 in DNA: TGTGCCAGCAGCCCGGGGGAAGCCCTTCTCGGGCAGCCCCAGCATTTT.

In this sample, this clone turned up a few times. The chain is built from TRBV29-1 and TRBJ2-3; D may match TRBD1 or TRBD2 (6 bases each). CDR1 is SQVTM, CDR2 ANQGSEA, per germline. V was trimmed by 6 bases and J by 1 base, leaving 17 bases between them. The CDR3 runs to 15 residues. DNA for the CDR3: TGCAGCGTCTCCAAGGGGGGTCGGCGCACAGATACGCAGTATTTT. The encoded protein is CSVSKGGRRTDTQYF.

The J gene is TRBJ1-6, the V gene TRBV7-9, with 7 bases lining up with TRBD1. CDR3 size: 18 residues. The V segment lost 1 base and the J segment 0 bases; nucleotides outside the gene matches: 6. CDR1 SEHNR and CDR2 FQNEAQ come from the germline V gene (reference sequence). CDR3 loop: CASSLGVGQSSYNSPLHF. The CDR3 DNA is TGTGCCAGCAGCTTAGGGGTGGGACAGAGCTCCTATAATTCACCCCTCCACTTT.